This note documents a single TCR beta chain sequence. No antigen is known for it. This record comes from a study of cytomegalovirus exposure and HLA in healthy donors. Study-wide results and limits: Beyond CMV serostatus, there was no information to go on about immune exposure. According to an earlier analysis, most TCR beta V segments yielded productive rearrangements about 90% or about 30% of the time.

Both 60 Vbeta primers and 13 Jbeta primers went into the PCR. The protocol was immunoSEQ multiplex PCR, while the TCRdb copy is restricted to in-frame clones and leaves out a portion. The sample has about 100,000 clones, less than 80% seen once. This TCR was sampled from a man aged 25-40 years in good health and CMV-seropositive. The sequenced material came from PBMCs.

The CDR3 region is CASSLGTTNTGELFF. The CDR3 bases are TGTGCCAGCAGCTTAGGGACAACGAACACCGGGGAGCTGTTTTTT. The J gene is TRBJ2-2, the V gene TRBV7-2; D is perhaps TRBD1 (5 bases). The germline CDR1 and CDR2 sequences are SGHTA and FQGNSA. The CDR3 has 15 amino acids. The ends were cut back, 1 base at V and 0 bases at J, with 6 bases in the middle.